Listed below are T cell receptor beta chains from one sample, sequenced in a study of cytomegalovirus exposure and HLA in healthy donors. The table came from immunoSEQ multiplex PCR; TCRdb's copy has only in-frame clones and leaves some out. This table holds more than 70,000 clones, under 85% found once. Specimen: PBMCs. All receptors derive from a boy aged 10-17 years in good health and CMV-seronegative. Each CDR3 is given with its conserved first and last residue. The D gene is left open where the match is weak. The size of a clone is reported for some rows only, either as once, few or many, or as a class for expanded clones.

J,size,D,V,DNA,CDR3
TRBJ2-1,.,TRBD2,TRBV30,TGTGCCTGGAGTGTAGGACTAGCGGGGGCAAAGCAGTTCTTC,CAWSVGLAGAKQFF
TRBJ1-4,.,TRBD1,TRBV6-1,TGTGCCAGCAGTGAAGCTGTAGAGACAGGGACTGAAAAACTGTTTTTT,CASSEAVETGTEKLFF
TRBJ2-3,.,TRBD2,TRBV11-1,TGTGCCAGCAGCTCAGGACTAGGAAGCACAGATACGCAGTATTTT,CASSSGLGSTDTQYF
TRBJ2-7,.,.,TRBV7-9,TGTGCCAGCAGCTCAAGACAGGATGGAAGCGAGCAGTACTTC,CASSSRQDGSEQYF
TRBJ2-1,once,.,TRBV6-5,TGTGCCAGCAGCCGGGACTTCAACAATGAGCAGTTCTTC,CASSRDFNNEQFF
TRBJ1-1,.,.,TRBV18,TGTGCCAGCTCACCAAGGGGGATGAACACTGAAGCTTTCTTT,CASSPRGMNTEAFF
TRBJ2-7,.,TRBD1,TRBV28,TGTGCCAGCAGTGCCGGGACAGGGAGGAACGAGCAGTACTTC,CASSAGTGRNEQYF
TRBJ2-1,few,.,TRBV15,TGTGCCACCAGCCGTGCGGAATACAATGAGCAGTTCTTC,CATSRAEYNEQFF
TRBJ2-7,.,TRBD1,TRBV28,TGTGCCAGCAATTGGGGACAGGGGTACGAGCAGTACTTC,CASNWGQGYEQYF
TRBJ2-7,.,.,TRBV7-2,TGTGCCAGCAGCTTATACGGGTCCTACGAGCAGTACTTC,CASSLYGSYEQYF
TRBJ2-7,few,.,TRBV4-1,TGCGCCAGCAGCCAACAACAGGGCCTCGAGCAGTACTTC,CASSQQQGLEQYF
TRBJ1-5,.,TRBD1,TRBV2,TGTGCCAGCAGAACCAGGGGGCTGGGGAAGCCCCAGCATTTT,CASRTRGLGKPQHF
TRBJ2-5,few,TRBD2,TRBV29-1,TGCAGCGTTGAAGATCGTACTAGCGGACTTGTCAGGACCCAGTACTTC,CSVEDRTSGLVRTQYF
TRBJ1-2,.,.,TRBV28,TGTGCCAGCAGGGCTCCAGGGTTGATCTATGGCTACACCTTC,CASRAPGLIYGYTF
TRBJ2-7,.,TRBD1,TRBV7-9,TGTGCCAGCAGCCATCGTGACAGGGGGCCCAGCGAGCAGTACTTC,CASSHRDRGPSEQYF
TRBJ2-1,.,.,TRBV30,TGTGCCTGGAGTATCGACTTAAGCTCCTACAATGAGCAGTTCTTC,CAWSIDLSSYNEQFF
TRBJ2-7,once,TRBD1,TRBV11-2,TGTGCCAGCAGCTTGGGGACAGGGTACGAGCAGTACTTC,CASSLGTGYEQYF
TRBJ1-1,.,.,TRBV10-3,TGTGCCATCAGTGAGTCCGCAGGGAACACTGAAGCTTTCTTT,CAISESAGNTEAFF
TRBJ1-1,.,.,TRBV5-1,TGCGCCAGCAGGGATACAGGGTCCGTCACTGAAGCTTTCTTT,CASRDTGSVTEAFF
TRBJ2-5,once,.,TRBV19,TGTGCCAGCTCCCCCTCCAGGCAGCTAGAGACCCAGTACTTC,CASSPSRQLETQYF
TRBJ1-2,.,TRBD1,TRBV30,TGTGCCCGGGACAGGGGATTTAAAGGAGCTGGCTACACCTTC,CARDRGFKGAGYTF
TRBJ1-2,.,.,TRBV4-1,TGCGCCAGCAGCCAAGAGTCCTTGTCAGGGGCGAGTTCCCTCTATGGCTACACCTTC,CASSQESLSGASSLYGYTF
TRBJ2-3,few,.,TRBV9,TGTGCCAGCAGCCCCTCCGTCGGGTCTGGCACAGATACGCAGTATTTT,CASSPSVGSGTDTQYF
TRBJ1-5,once,TRBD1,TRBV4-1,TGCGCCAGCAGCCCGGGACAGGGGGGATTGGGGAATCAGCCCCAGCATTTT,CASSPGQGGLGNQPQHF
TRBJ2-1,.,.,TRBV4-3,TGCGCCAGCAGCCAAGATCTCACAGGGAAATACAATGAGCAGTTCTTC,CASSQDLTGKYNEQFF
TRBJ1-1,few,.,TRBV27,TGTGCCAGCAGTTTACAGGGTAGCAACACTGAAGCTTTCTTT,CASSLQGSNTEAFF
TRBJ2-7,.,.,TRBV6-1,TGTGCCAGCAGGGGATCGGGGTCATACTACGAGCAGTACTTC,CASRGSGSYYEQYF
TRBJ1-5,.,.,TRBV19,TGTGCCAGTAGTACGGGAGGCAATCAGCCCCAGCATTTT,CASSTGGNQPQHF
TRBJ2-7,.,.,TRBV7-9,TGTGCCAGCAGCTTAGGAGGGTCCGAGCAGTACTTC,CASSLGGSEQYF
TRBJ1-1,few,TRBD1,TRBV30,TGTGCCTGGTGGACAGGGGCCTTGAACACTGAAGCTTTCTTT,CAWWTGALNTEAFF
TRBJ2-1,few,.,TRBV9,TGTGCCAGCAGCGGAACAGGGATGGGGCAGTTCTTC,CASSGTGMGQFF
TRBJ2-3,once,.,TRBV14,TGTGCCAGCAGCCAAGACGGCACAGATACGCAGTATTTT,CASSQDGTDTQYF
TRBJ1-1,few,.,TRBV6-6,TGTGCCAGTAAAGCTTATGGACAAAACACTGAAGCTTTCTTT,CASKAYGQNTEAFF
TRBJ2-4,.,TRBD2,TRBV4-1,TGCGCCAGCAGCCAAGCCGGGACTAGCGGGGGTAACATTCAGTACTTC,CASSQAGTSGGNIQYF
TRBJ1-6,few,.,TRBV2,TGTGCCAGCGGGCTGGCCCAAACACCCCTCCACTTT,CASGLAQTPLHF
TRBJ2-7,.,TRBD2,TRBV6-5,TGTGCCAGCAGTTACTCGATGCTAGCGGATACCTACGAGCAGTACTTC,CASSYSMLADTYEQYF
TRBJ1-2,.,.,TRBV6-1,TGTGCCAGCAGCCTAGGGGGATATGGCTACACCTTC,CASSLGGYGYTF
TRBJ2-5,few,TRBD2,TRBV19,TGTGCCAGTAGCGAAAGCGGGGGGATGCAAGAGACCCAGTACTTC,CASSESGGMQETQYF
TRBJ1-1,.,.,TRBV27,TGTGCCAGCAGTTGGGGCGTGGTGGCTGAAGCTTTCTTT,CASSWGVVAEAFF
TRBJ1-1,.,TRBD1,TRBV9,TGTGCCAGCAGCTACAACGACAGGGGGTATGGGAGCACTGAAGCTTTCTTT,CASSYNDRGYGSTEAFF
TRBJ2-1,.,TRBD1,TRBV6-5,TGTGCCAGCAGTTACTCGCCGGGACAGAACATCCTCATTCGGTTCTTC,CASSYSPGQNILIRFF
TRBJ1-1,.,TRBD1,TRBV28,TGTGCCAGCAGTTTCCGCGGGACAGGGGGAATCGGCACTGAAGCTTTCTTT,CASSFRGTGGIGTEAFF
TRBJ2-3,.,.,TRBV6-1,TGTGCCAGCAGTGAATATGGGGGGTCAGATACGCAGTATTTT,CASSEYGGSDTQYF
TRBJ2-5,.,.,TRBV30,TGTGCCTGGACTGGGGCAGACCAAGAGACCCAGTACTTC,CAWTGADQETQYF
TRBJ2-7,few,.,TRBV6-5,TGTGCCAGCAGTTCCTTCGGACAGAGCTACGAGCAGTACTTC,CASSSFGQSYEQYF
TRBJ1-5,.,TRBD1,TRBV6-1,TGTGCCAGCAGTGACCGGGGACAGGGGGGTCAGCCCCAGCATTTT,CASSDRGQGGQPQHF
TRBJ2-5,.,.,TRBV15,TGTGCCACCAGCAGGGAAGGGGTTGAGCAGTACTTC,CATSREGVEQYF
TRBJ2-1,.,TRBD2,TRBV5-4,TGTGCCAGCAGCACTAGCGGGAGGGGCTCCTACAATGAGCAGTTCTTC,CASSTSGRGSYNEQFF
TRBJ1-5,.,TRBD1,TRBV9,TGTGCCAGCAGCGAACAGGGGGCTAGCAATCAGCCCCAGCATTTT,CASSEQGASNQPQHF
TRBJ1-2,.,.,TRBV4-3,TGCGCCAGCAGCCCGCGAAGTGCCTCTAACTATGGCTACACCTTC,CASSPRSASNYGYTF
TRBJ1-4,.,.,TRBV27,TGTGCCAGCATGGGGCTCCGTGAAAAACTGTTTTTT,CASMGLREKLFF
TRBJ2-5,.,.,TRBV6-5,TGTGCCAGCAGTTACGGTAGGGGCCAAGAGACCCAGTACTTC,CASSYGRGQETQYF
TRBJ1-4,.,.,TRBV6-4,TGTGCCAGCAGCCCGAGGGGGTCAGGGAATGAAAAACTGTTTTTT,CASSPRGSGNEKLFF
TRBJ1-2,.,TRBD1,TRBV5-1,TGCGCCAGCAGCTTACCAGGGACAGGGAGAAGCTACACCTTC,CASSLPGTGRSYTF
TRBJ2-6,.,.,TRBV9,TGTGCCAGCAGCCCCTACCCTGGCCAGCGCAACCCCTCTGGGGCCAACGTCCTGACTTTC,CASSPYPGQRNPSGANVLTF
TRBJ2-7,once,TRBD1,TRBV6-5,TGTGCCAGCAGTTACCAAGGACAGGACTACGAGCAGTACTTC,CASSYQGQDYEQYF